This T cell receptor (beta chain) was identified during a study of blood T cells in healthy people across ages (dated by TCRdb to the mid-2010s). General notes on the study: In model experiments, template switching captured about one uniquely barcoded TCR beta cDNA molecule for every two T cells. The study measured age-related changes in TCR beta repertoire diversity using deep sequencing normalized with unique cDNA molecular identifiers. Donors were grouped into four age groups: young (average about 15 years), middle-aged (less than 40), aged (about 60) and long-lived (around 80). To avoid experimental bias, donors of different ages were spread randomly across the sequencing lanes. For two donors (one aged 18 to 29 and one aged 80 or older), the study analyzed two additional independent replicas of 1 million unique cDNA reads from the same blood draw.

The 35 to 40 donors, aged about 6 to 100 years, were systemically healthy Caucasian individuals from Russia. Each donor gave approximately 9.3 milliliters of peripheral blood, collected into EDTA-treated Vacutainer tubes. Ficoll-Paque density-gradient centrifugation was used to isolate PBMCs, with at least 6.5 million per sample. Trizol reagent was used to extract total RNA from the PBMCs, yielding at least 5.5 micrograms per sample. The percentages of naive CD45RAhigh/CD27high T cells were determined by flow cytometry on a PBMC aliquot from every donor. Findings and caveats that apply to the study as a whole: Estimates of total diversity from one million sequenced T cells were regarded as lower bounds and underestimates. Observed TCR beta diversity per million T cells fell roughly linearly with age, and a significant reduction was already apparent by age around 40. Because donor CMV infection status was unknown, age-related changes in expanded clonotypes were potentially confounded. The percentage of naive T cells measured by flow cytometry correlated strongly with observed TCR beta diversity. Compared with the aged group, more naive CD4+ T cells, fewer expanded clones and increased TCR diversity were shown by the long-lived group, suggesting age selection. Because profiling used bulk unsorted PBMCs, naive and antigen-experienced compartments could not be compared conclusively.

According to the germline V gene (reference sequence), CDR1 reads SEHNR and CDR2 reads FQNEAQ. Counted from cysteine to phenylalanine, this CDR3 has 15 amino acids. Only the CDR3 DNA stays, 45 bases, in frame from base 1. The trim is 5 bases for V and 7 bases for J, with a gap of 21 bases between the germline ends. Points on this clonotype: The target of this receptor is not known. Per-nucleotide qualities are absent, and no much larger clonotype sits a single base away.

Library creation used 5' RACE. TCRdb shows the sequencer as Illumina HiSeq 2500. A second PCR of about 7 to 12 cycles was performed with a sample-barcoded 5' primer and a J-beta primer mix. A template-switch 5' adaptor carrying 12 random nucleotides introduced a unique molecular identifier onto each TCR beta cDNA molecule. Each sample yielded at least 3 million CDR3-containing paired-end reads. First-strand cDNA was synthesized from all RNA with the Mint cDNA synthesis kit, primed by a TRBC-specific oligonucleotide. Following uracil-DNA glycosylase treatment, a first 18-cycle PCR with universal primers M1SS and BC2_uni_R was performed on all cDNA. The authors' pipeline ran thus. Normalization of each sample was performed by random selection of 1 million high-quality reads, each carrying a distinct molecular identifier. Reads sharing molecular identifiers were discarded rather than binned into consensus sequences. CDR3 identification, clonotype clustering and error correction used MiTCR with a Q25 quality threshold and the strictest error-elimination algorithm. A nonparametric unseen species model with Euler transformation was used to estimate a lower bound on total TCR beta diversity. TCRdb reprocessed the public reads (quality trimming at Q25 with fastp, clone calling with MiXCR) and kept in-frame beta chains. Records with the same CDR3 protein are collapsed into one entry carrying the most frequent genes and DNA. TCRdb's processing, not the authors' own work, is the source of the V and J calls. The sample has 1,300,000 or so distinct CDR3 sequences on record, 45% to 70% of them singletons. The biggest ten clones account for roughly 6.3% of the sample.

Source material: blood. The sequence joins TRBV7-9 to TRBJ2-7, with a weak D call of TRBD2 (6 bases match). The sequence came from a man between 18 and 35 years old in good health. The nucleotide sequence reads TGTGCCAGCAGCCCATCTGGGGGGTCCTTCTATGAGCAGTACTTC. Protein translation: CASSPSGGSFYEQYF.